This TCR beta chain was recovered during a study of blood T cell repertoires in COVID-19. Everyone who took part was roughly 18 to 89 years old, and they came from over 20 US areas. Recovered status in Cohort 3 required two negative PCRs, clearance, or symptom resolution. Assay used: immunoSEQ multiplex PCR; TCRdb lists only in-frame clones, some missing. This table has 380,000 or so clones, approximately 87% appearing once. The material sequenced was PBMCs or T cells enriched from blood (not recorded which). The sequence derives from a man aged 25-45 years who had recovered from COVID-19.

The CDR3 spells CASTTSGQPQHF. In nucleotides, the CDR3 is TGTGCCAGCACTACGTCTGGTCAGCCCCAGCATTTT. The chain is built from TRBV12-3 or TRBV12-4 and TRBJ1-5; D is ambiguous. This CDR3 comprises 12 residues. V was cut by 7 bases and J by 6 bases, with 10 bases left in between.